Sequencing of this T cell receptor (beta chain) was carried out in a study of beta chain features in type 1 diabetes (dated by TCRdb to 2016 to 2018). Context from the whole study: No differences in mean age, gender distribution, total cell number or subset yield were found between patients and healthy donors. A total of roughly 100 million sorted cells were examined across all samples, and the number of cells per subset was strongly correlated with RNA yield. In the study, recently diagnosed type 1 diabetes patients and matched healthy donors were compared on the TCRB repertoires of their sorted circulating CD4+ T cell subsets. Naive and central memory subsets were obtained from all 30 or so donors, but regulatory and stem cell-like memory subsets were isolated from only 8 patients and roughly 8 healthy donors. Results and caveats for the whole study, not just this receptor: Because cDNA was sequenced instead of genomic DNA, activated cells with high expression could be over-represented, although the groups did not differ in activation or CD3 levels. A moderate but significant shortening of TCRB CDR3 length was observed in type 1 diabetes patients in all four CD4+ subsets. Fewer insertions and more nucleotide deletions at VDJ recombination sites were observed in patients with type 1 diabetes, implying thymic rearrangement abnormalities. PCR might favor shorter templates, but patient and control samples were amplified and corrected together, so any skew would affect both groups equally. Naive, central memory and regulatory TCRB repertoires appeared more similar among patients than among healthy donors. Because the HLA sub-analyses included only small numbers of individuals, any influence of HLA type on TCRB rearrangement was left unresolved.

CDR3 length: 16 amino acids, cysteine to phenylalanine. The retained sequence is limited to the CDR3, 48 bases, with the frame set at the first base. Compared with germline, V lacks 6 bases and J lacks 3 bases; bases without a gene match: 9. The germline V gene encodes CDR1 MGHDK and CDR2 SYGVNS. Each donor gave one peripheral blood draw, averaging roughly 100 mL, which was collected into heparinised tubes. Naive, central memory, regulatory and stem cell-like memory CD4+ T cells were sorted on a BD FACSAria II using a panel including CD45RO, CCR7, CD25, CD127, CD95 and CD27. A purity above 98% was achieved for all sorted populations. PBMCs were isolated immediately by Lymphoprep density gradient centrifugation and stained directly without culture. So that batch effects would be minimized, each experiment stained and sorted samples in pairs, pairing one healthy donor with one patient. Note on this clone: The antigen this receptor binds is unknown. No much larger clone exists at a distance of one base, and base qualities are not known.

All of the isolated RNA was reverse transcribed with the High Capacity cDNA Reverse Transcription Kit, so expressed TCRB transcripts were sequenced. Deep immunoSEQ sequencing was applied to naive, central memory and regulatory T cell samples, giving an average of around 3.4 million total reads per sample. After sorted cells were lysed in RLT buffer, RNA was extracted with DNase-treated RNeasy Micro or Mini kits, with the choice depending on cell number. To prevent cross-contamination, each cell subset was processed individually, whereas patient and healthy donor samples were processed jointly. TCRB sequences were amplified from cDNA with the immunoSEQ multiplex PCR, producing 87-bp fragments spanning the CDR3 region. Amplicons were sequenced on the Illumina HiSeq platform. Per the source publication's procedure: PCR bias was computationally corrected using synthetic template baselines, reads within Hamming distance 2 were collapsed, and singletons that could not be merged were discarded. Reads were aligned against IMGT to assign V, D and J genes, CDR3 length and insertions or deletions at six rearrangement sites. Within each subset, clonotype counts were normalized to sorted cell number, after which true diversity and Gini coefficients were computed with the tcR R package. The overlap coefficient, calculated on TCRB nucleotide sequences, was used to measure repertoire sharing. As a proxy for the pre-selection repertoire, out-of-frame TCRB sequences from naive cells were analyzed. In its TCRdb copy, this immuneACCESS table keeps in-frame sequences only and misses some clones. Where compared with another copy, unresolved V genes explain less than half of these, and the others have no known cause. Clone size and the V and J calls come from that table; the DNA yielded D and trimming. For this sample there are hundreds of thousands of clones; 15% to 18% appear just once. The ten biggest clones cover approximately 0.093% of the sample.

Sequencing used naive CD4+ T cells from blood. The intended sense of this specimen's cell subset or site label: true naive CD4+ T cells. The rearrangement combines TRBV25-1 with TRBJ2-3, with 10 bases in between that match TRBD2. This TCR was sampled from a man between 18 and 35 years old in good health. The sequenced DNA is TGTGCCAGCAGCCCCAGGGGTAGCGGGAGGACAGATACGCAGTATTTT. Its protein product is CASSPRGSGRTDTQYF. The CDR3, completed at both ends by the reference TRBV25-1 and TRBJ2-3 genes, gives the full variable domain EADIYQTPRYLVIGTGKKITLECSQTMGHDKMYWYQQDPGMELHLIHYSYGVNSTEKGDLSSESTVSRIRTEHFPLTLESARPSHTSQYLCASSPRGSGRTDTQYFGPGTRLTVL.